Sequencing of this TCR beta chain was carried out in a study of shared clonotypes between healthy human individuals. Findings and limits, study-wide: Few donors restricted represented genetic and exposure-history diversity. Among the subsets, naive ones generally showed larger estimated richness than memory ones.

Germline V gene lookup returns CDR1 SQVTM and CDR2 ANQGSEA. This CDR3 has 14 residues. V gave up 6 bases and J gave up 2 bases; unmatched junction bases: 10. The assay was immunoSEQ multiplex PCR, and TCRdb's table has in-frame clones only and misses some. The sample contains 2 million to 3 million clones, approximately 94% of which appear only once. Notes on this clone: Antigen specificity is unknown.

The V and J genes are TRBV29-1 and TRBJ2-7; TRBD1 agrees at 7 bases. Sequenced input: naive CD4+ T cells from PBMCs. Subset in this sample: CD45RA+ positively selected. The receptor's source is a man aged 18 to 30 in good health. Some clones in this sample may be carry-over from other donors' samples. In nucleotides, the CDR3 is TGCAGCGTGGCCCCCCGACAGGGTGCCTACGAGCAGTACTTC. This codes for CSVAPRQGAYEQYF.